These 24 T cell receptor beta chains were sequenced from one sample in a study of cytomegalovirus exposure and HLA in healthy donors. The PCR ran on 60 Vbeta and 13 Jbeta primers. Sequencing was performed with immunoSEQ multiplex PCR; in TCRdb, only in-frame clones are kept and a portion is missing. The table has fewer than 150,000 clones, around 74% seen once; the top ten hold approximately 6%. The sample taken for sequencing was PBMCs. The receptor set was obtained from a woman aged 50 to 60 in good health and CMV-seropositive.

J is TRBJ2-7 and V is TRBV25-1; 8 bases are a match to TRBD1. Germline V gene lookup returns CDR1 MGHDK and CDR2 SYGVNS. The trim removed 6 bases at V and 4 bases at J, leaving 5 bases unmatched. This CDR3 has 13 residues. The CDR3 region has the DNA TGTGCCAGCAGGGAACGACAGGGGTACGAGCAGTACTTC. This gives the protein CASRERQGYEQYF.

The genes are TRBV5-1 and TRBJ2-5; tentative D call: TRBD1 (6 bases). Trimming shortened V by 5 bases and J by 0 bases, and 8 bases separated the two germline ends. Per the germline V gene, CDR1 is SGHRS and CDR2 is YFSETQ. The CDR3 length is 13 residues. Here the CDR3 DNA reads TGCGCCAGCAGTACAGGGAACCAAGAGACCCAGTACTTC. Its protein is CASSTGNQETQYF.

V is TRBV6-5 and J is TRBJ2-2; no reliable D call. V dropped 6 bases and J dropped 2 bases, with 13 bases sitting between them. The germline V gene has CDR1 MNHEY and CDR2 SVGAGI. The CDR3 length is 15 residues. CDR3: CASRPNGLNTGELFF. DNA for the CDR3: TGTGCCAGCAGACCCAATGGGCTCAACACCGGGGAGCTGTTTTTT.

This sequence joins TRBV4-1 and TRBJ2-1, with D possibly TRBD2 on 6 matching bases. This CDR3 is built from 16 residues. Looked up from germline, CDR1 is MGHRA and CDR2 is YSYEKL. V shed 6 bases and J shed 6 bases, with 21 bases lying between them. CDR3 bases: TGCGCCAGCAGTCACTTCGGGGGAAACCTCCTCAATGAGCAGTTCTTC. Its translation: CASSHFGGNLLNEQFF.

This sequence joins TRBV5-4 and TRBJ1-1, with unresolved D. Germline CDR1 SGHNT, CDR2 YYREEE (reference sequence). The CDR3 is 15 residues long. The V end lost 5 bases, the J end lost 7 bases, and 21 bases lay between the germline ends. For the CDR3, the DNA is TGTGCCAGCAGTAATCGAGCTACTCGGTTAATTGAAGCTTTCTTT. This encodes CASSNRATRLIEAFF.

A word on this clone: Other DNA sequences of this sample code for an identical CDR3. The V call is TRBV5-1, the J call TRBJ1-1, with D uncertain. The CDR3 is made up of 13 amino acids. Per the germline V gene, CDR1 is SGHRS and CDR2 is YFSETQ. V gave up 0 bases and J gave up 1 base, with 4 bases separating them. The CDR3 DNA reads TGCGCCAGCAGCTTGGCGGGGAACACTGAAGCTTTCTTT. This gives the protein CASSLAGNTEAFF. The full variable domain, with the rest looked up from reference TRBV5-1 and TRBJ1-1, is KAGVTQTPRYLIKTRGQQVTLSCSPISGHRSVSWYQQTPGQGLQFLFEYFSETQRNKGNFPGRFSGRQFSNSRSEMNVSTLELGDSALYLCASSLAGNTEAFFGQGTRLTVV.

The chain recombines TRBV28 with TRBJ1-6; TRBD1 agrees at 7 bases. This CDR3 comprises 16 residues. The germline CDR1 and CDR2 sequences are MDHEN and SYDVKM. The junction had 8 bases not matched to a gene; V was cut back by 4 bases and J by 5 bases. CDR3 coding DNA: TGTGCCAGCAGTTCACCCGGACAGGAGGATAATTCACCCCTCCACTTT. This translates into CASSSPGQEDNSPLHF.

This clone was observed a few times. The chain uses TRBV5-1 and TRBJ2-6; possibly TRBD1 for D (6 bases). V was shortened by 4 bases and J by 1 base, with 9 bases between the two germline ends. This CDR3 is 15 amino acids long. Germline assignment: CDR1 SGHRS and CDR2 YFSETQ. The DNA for the CDR3 is TGCGCCAGCAGCCCAACAGGGTCTGGGGCCAACGTCCTGACTTTC. As protein: CASSPTGSGANVLTF.

The rearrangement links TRBV6-1 to TRBJ1-2; the match to TRBD1 covers 9 bases. The V and J ends lost 3 bases and 8 bases, in that order; junction bases with no gene match: 4. The CDR3 covers 13 residues. CDR1 MNHNS and CDR2 SASEGT come from the germline V gene. The CDR3 DNA reads as TGTGCCAGCAGTGACTACAGGGGGCACGGCTACACCTTC. Translation gives CASSDYRGHGYTF.

In its sample, this clone was seen a few times. The rearrangement uses TRBV30 and TRBJ1-1, with 7 bases that match TRBD1. V gave up 4 bases and J gave up 3 bases; unmatched junction bases: 5. Germline lookup yields CDR1 GTSNPN and CDR2 SVGIG (reference sequence). The CDR3 is 13 amino acids. The CDR3 spells CAWTRDSHTEAFF. CDR3 in DNA: TGTGCCTGGACCCGGGACAGTCACACTGAAGCTTTCTTT.

The chain combines TRBV11-3 with TRBJ2-1, with a possible D match to TRBD1 (6 bases). V lost 1 base to trimming and J lost 7 bases, with 14 bases between them. This CDR3 has 15 residues. CDR1 is SGHNT and CDR2 is YENEEA in the germline V gene. CDR3 residues: CASSLGQALSNEQFF. For the CDR3, the DNA is TGTGCCAGCAGCTTAGGACAGGCTTTATCAAATGAGCAGTTCTTC.

The chain joins TRBV7-9 to TRBJ1-5; D remains unclear. Germline values: CDR1 SEHNR, CDR2 FQNEAQ (reference sequence). This CDR3 comprises 13 residues. Trimming took 7 bases from V and 4 from J, leaving 11 bases between them. Here the CDR3 DNA reads TGTGCCAGCAACGGCGGGGAAAATCAGCCCCAGCATTTT. This encodes CASNGGENQPQHF.

This rearrangement joins TRBV9 to TRBJ1-2; D call uncertain. The V and J ends lost 4 bases and 0 bases respectively, with 13 bases between them. The germline V gene encodes CDR1 SGDLS and CDR2 YYNGEE. The CDR3 is made up of 15 amino acids. Here the CDR3 reads CASSPAGAANYGYTF. In DNA, the CDR3 is TGTGCCAGCAGCCCCGCAGGAGCGGCTAACTATGGCTACACCTTC.

V usage is TRBV2 and J usage is TRBJ1-5, with D perhaps TRBD1 (6 bases). The V gene's germline CDR1 is SNHLY and CDR2 FYNNEI. V was trimmed by 11 bases and J by 0 bases, leaving 14 bases between them. The CDR3 is 14 residues long. The CDR3 loop is CARATGYSNQPQHF. For the CDR3, the DNA is TGTGCCCGGGCGACAGGATATAGCAATCAGCCCCAGCATTTT.

This chain uses TRBV6-6 with TRBJ1-2; 7 bases are a match to TRBD1. The V gene end was trimmed by 6 bases and the J gene end by 3 bases; junction bases not matched to a gene: 7. The V gene's germline CDR1 is MNHNY and CDR2 SVGAGI (reference sequence). The CDR3 consists of 14 residues. The CDR3 here is CASRSAGGDYGYTF. The CDR3 nucleotides read TGTGCCAGCAGATCTGCAGGGGGAGACTATGGCTACACCTTC.

This clone was recorded a few times. This sequence joins TRBV13 and TRBJ1-2; the match to TRBD1 covers 9 bases. The trim removed 3 bases at V and 2 bases at J, leaving 4 bases unmatched. Germline V gene lookup returns CDR1 PRHDT and CDR2 FYEKMQ (reference sequence). The CDR3 is 15 amino acids. CDR3 amino acids: CASSFDRGVNYGYTF. The CDR3 DNA is TGTGCCAGCAGCTTCGACAGGGGGGTAAACTATGGCTACACCTTC.

The rearrangement links TRBV10-1 to TRBJ1-2; weak D call: TRBD1 (6 bases). Germline V gives CDR1 WNHNN, CDR2 SYGVQD (reference sequence). The CDR3 contains 15 residues. With 7 bases removed from V and 2 bases from J, the gap between germline ends came to 17 bases. CDR3 in amino acids: CASTSRGSRNYGYTF. CDR3 bases: TGCGCCAGCACAAGCAGGGGAAGTCGAAACTATGGCTACACCTTC.

J is TRBJ1-4 and V is TRBV19, with D tentatively TRBD1 (5 bases). The germline gives CDR1 LNHDA, CDR2 SQIVND (reference sequence). CDR3 length: 14 residues. With 6 bases removed from V and 8 bases from J, the gap between germline ends came to 16 bases. DNA for the CDR3: TGTGCCAGTAGGGAGGGGCAGGGTGGGGAAAAACTGTTTTTT. This translates into CASREGQGGEKLFF.

The chain has TRBV5-4 and TRBJ2-3; TRBD2 matches at 10 bases. Germline V lookup: CDR1 SGHNT, CDR2 YYREEE (reference sequence). The CDR3 is 17 amino acids. Trimming cost V 5 bases and J 2 bases; bases outside gene matches: 11. This CDR3 reads CASSPLSGGRTTDTQYF. The CDR3 DNA sequence: TGTGCCAGCAGTCCCCTTAGCGGGGGGAGGACCACAGATACGCAGTATTTT.

V is TRBV10-2 and J is TRBJ2-1; 12 bases match TRBD2. The CDR3 sequence is 14 residues long. V was clipped by 3 bases and J by 8 bases; unmatched bases: 2. Germline loops: CDR1 WSHSY, CDR2 SAAADI. The CDR3 loop reads CASSDTSGGYEQFF. CDR3 in DNA: TGCGCCAGCAGTGATACTAGCGGGGGGTATGAGCAGTTCTTC.

The chain combines TRBV13 with TRBJ2-3; 9 bases line up with TRBD2. Germline CDR1 and CDR2: PRHDT and FYEKMQ (reference sequence). The CDR3 runs to 14 residues. V gave up 3 bases and J gave up 6 bases; unmatched junction bases: 4. The CDR3 spells CASSLGLARDTQYF. CDR3 coding DNA: TGTGCCAGCAGCTTGGGACTAGCCCGCGATACGCAGTATTTT.

The CDR3 protein is CAWTGGGIGYGYTF. The CDR3 nucleotides read TGTGCCTGGACGGGTGGAGGGATAGGCTATGGCTACACCTTC. The rearrangement uses TRBV30 and TRBJ1-2; no clear D. The CDR3 length is 14 residues. Deletions cut 4 bases from V and 4 bases from J, with 16 bases between. The germline V gene encodes CDR1 GTSNPN and CDR2 SVGIG (reference sequence).

The chain is built from TRBV14 and TRBJ1-2, with TRBD1 as a possible D gene (5 bases). This CDR3 contains 16 residues. CDR1 and CDR2 (germline): SGHDN, FVKESK. Deletions cut 4 bases from V and 6 bases from J, with 21 bases between. The CDR3 loop is CASSLTGPQGGNGYTF. In DNA, the CDR3 is TGTGCCAGCAGCCTTACCGGGCCTCAGGGAGGGAATGGCTACACCTTC. Full variable domain (missing parts from reference TRBV14 and TRBJ1-2): EAGVTQFPSHSVIEKGQTVTLRCDPISGHDNLYWYRRVMGKEIKFLLHFVKESKQDESGMPNNRFLAERTGGTYSTLKVQPAELEDSGVYFCASSLTGPQGGNGYTFGSGTRLTVV.

This chain links TRBV9 with TRBJ1-5; D is possibly TRBD1 (5 bases). Between the trimmed V and J ends, which lost 4 bases and 3 bases, there was a span of 11 bases. This CDR3 spans 14 amino acids. CDR1 SGDLS and CDR2 YYNGEE come from the germline V gene. The CDR3 protein is CASSPGTPNQPQHF. The CDR3 bases are TGTGCCAGCAGCCCCGGGACTCCCAATCAGCCCCAGCATTTT. Looking up the rest from reference TRBV9 and TRBJ1-5 gives the full variable domain: DSGVTQTPKHLITATGQRVTLRCSPRSGDLSVYWYQQSLDQGLQFLIQYYNGEERAKGNILERFSAQQFPDLHSELNLSSLELGDSALYFCASSPGTPNQPQHFGDGTRLSIL.